The next 28 T cell receptor beta chains were all read from a single sample in a study of vaccination effects on CD4 cells after COVID-19. No cognate antigen is known for these TCRs. CD4+ T cells specific for antigen were expanded with viral peptide pools by the ViraFEST assay before sequencing. A roughly 11-day culture period preceded the isolation of CD4+ T cells. The data were produced by immunoSEQ multiplex PCR, yet TCRdb's version contains in-frame clones alone and is incomplete. Among around 12,000 clones listed, around 74% were seen once. The input for sequencing was CD4+ T cells from PBMCs cultured with HCoV-229E spike peptides, taken before COVID-19 vaccination. The receptors originated from a human donor who received a COVID-19 vaccine.

The gene calls are TRBV19 and TRBJ1-3; no clear D. V lost 8 bases and J lost 0, with 17 bases in between. The length of the CDR3 is 16 residues. Germline-derived CDR1 and CDR2 are LNHDA and SQIVND (reference sequence). CDR3 sequence reads: CASLSRTASSGNTIYF. CDR3 DNA sequence: TGTGCCAGTTTATCCAGGACGGCAAGCTCTGGAAACACCATATATTTT.

The chain links TRBV15 to TRBJ2-7; TRBD1 matches at 8 bases. Germline V gene lookup returns CDR1 LNHNV and CDR2 YYDKDF (reference sequence). Trimming at V came to 0 bases and at J to 3 bases, leaving 10 bases not matched to a gene. The CDR3 is made up of 17 amino acids. The CDR3 spells CATSRDLLRTGIYEQYF. For the CDR3, the DNA is TGTGCCACCAGCAGAGATCTTTTGAGGACAGGGATCTACGAGCAGTACTTC.

The chain uses TRBV5-1 and TRBJ2-1, with D unresolved. The CDR3 consists of 12 residues. Germline V CDR1 and CDR2: SGHRS, YFSETQ. Trimming left V 4 bases short and J 9 bases short, with 11 bases between. The CDR3: CASSPNVGEQFF. DNA for the CDR3: TGCGCCAGCAGCCCCAACGTCGGTGAGCAGTTCTTC.

Points on this clone: Other nucleotide sequences from this sample produce the same CDR3. This chain uses TRBV5-1 with TRBJ1-2; 7 nucleotides align to TRBD1. Germline V CDR1 and CDR2: SGHRS, YFSETQ. The J segment lost 4 bases and the V segment lost 0 bases, leaving 3 bases of the junction unmatched. The CDR3 runs to 14 residues. The CDR3 DNA reads as TGCGCCAGCAGCTTGGAAGGGGGCGGCTATGGCTACACCTTC. Its protein is CASSLEGGGYGYTF.

The CDR3 protein is CASSSNQGAAEAFF. As DNA, the CDR3 is TGTGCCAGCAGTTCGAACCAGGGGGCCGCTGAAGCTTTCTTT. J is TRBJ1-1 and V is TRBV27, with 8 bases matching TRBD1. CDR1 and CDR2 from the germline V gene are MNHEY and SMNVEV (reference sequence). The CDR3 spans 14 residues. The V gene end was trimmed by 4 bases and the J gene end by 6 bases; junction bases not matched to a gene: 7.

The chain uses TRBV5-5 and TRBJ1-2, with D unresolved. Germline V gives CDR1 SGHKS, CDR2 YYEKEE (reference sequence). With 0 bases removed from V and 4 bases from J, the gap between germline ends came to 13 bases. The CDR3 contains 15 residues. The CDR3 is CASSLGGDGPYGYTF. Written as DNA, the CDR3 is TGTGCCAGCAGCTTGGGAGGCGACGGCCCCTATGGCTACACCTTC. Together with reference TRBV5-5 and TRBJ1-2, the CDR3 gives the full variable domain: DAGVTQSPTHLIKTRGQQVTLRCSPISGHKSVSWYQQVLGQGPQFIFQYYEKEERGRGNFPDRFSARQFPNYSSELNVNALLLGDSALYLCASSLGGDGPYGYTFGSGTRLTVV.

V usage is TRBV15 and J usage is TRBJ2-3, with D perhaps matching TRBD2 (5 bases). Trimming took 3 bases from V and 3 from J, leaving 22 bases between them. The germline CDR1 and CDR2 sequences are LNHNV and YYDKDF (reference sequence). This CDR3 has 18 residues. The CDR3 bases are TGTGCCACCAGCAGGCCCTTCGGGCGAGTCGGGGAGACAGATACGCAGTATTTT. Protein product: CATSRPFGRVGETDTQYF.

The chain has TRBV9 and TRBJ2-2; TRBD2 matches 9 bases. Looked up from germline, CDR1 is SGDLS and CDR2 is YYNGEE. The CDR3 sequence is 17 residues long. V lost 0 bases and J lost 3; bases outside the gene matches: 6. CDR3 sequence reads: CASSVDLRGGHTGELFF. CDR3 nucleotide sequence: TGTGCCAGCAGCGTAGACCTGCGGGGGGGCCACACCGGGGAGCTGTTTTTT.

The V call is TRBV6-5, the J call TRBJ1-1; unclear D gene. V was cut by 6 bases and J by 9 bases, with 23 bases left in between. Germline V gives CDR1 MNHEY, CDR2 SVGAGI. The CDR3 runs to 15 residues. CDR3 DNA sequence: TGTGCCAGCAGAAACGGGAGGACCGGGCCTTACAAAGCTTTCTTT. Amino acid sequence: CASRNGRTGPYKAFF.

The CDR3 DNA sequence: TGTGCCAGCAGTTGGGGAGGAGGTTATGGTCAGCCCCAGCATTTT. Protein: CASSWGGGYGQPQHF. V and J are TRBV6-5 and TRBJ1-5; D not resolved. Per germline, CDR1 MNHEY and CDR2 SVGAGI. The CDR3 runs 15 residues. V lost 4 bases, J lost 6 bases, and 16 bases lay in between.

This sequence joins TRBV7-8 and TRBJ2-7, with D possibly matching TRBD1 (6 bases). V was cut by 3 bases and J by 5 bases, with 8 bases left in between. Germline values: CDR1 SGHVS, CDR2 FQNEAQ. This CDR3 comprises 12 residues. CDR3 protein: CASSFAGDEQYF. The DNA of the CDR3 is TGTGCCAGCAGCTTCGCAGGGGACGAGCAGTACTTC.

The chain joins TRBV7-2 to TRBJ1-6; 7 bases map to TRBD1. In germline, CDR1 is SGHTA, CDR2 FQGNSA. This CDR3 has 14 amino acids. Unmatched junction bases numbered 7, after V lost 5 bases and J lost 9 bases. CDR3 residues: CASSVNRGSSPLHF. The CDR3 DNA follows: TGTGCCAGCAGCGTCAACAGGGGTAGTTCACCCCTCCACTTT.

The chain combines TRBV9 with TRBJ2-5; perhaps TRBD1 as D (5 bases). This CDR3 is built from 13 residues. V shed 0 bases and J shed 5 bases, with 8 bases lying between them. Germline V gene data show CDR1 as SGDLS and CDR2 as YYNGEE. The CDR3 sequence is CASSVVGRETQYF. CDR3 bases: TGTGCCAGCAGCGTAGTGGGGCGGGAGACCCAGTACTTC.

This clone was counted between two and nine times. The rearrangement links TRBV19 to TRBJ2-1; D is unclear. Trimming cost V 2 bases and J 6 bases, with 11 bases left between them. Germline CDR1 and CDR2: LNHDA and SQIVND (reference sequence). The CDR3 runs to 14 residues. CDR3 residues: CASSISGIPNEQFF. CDR3 DNA sequence: TGTGCCAGTAGTATATCAGGTATCCCCAATGAGCAGTTCTTC.

The chain couples TRBV28 to TRBJ1-1, with TRBD1 identical over 8 bases. The CDR3 has 15 amino acids. V was pared by 7 bases and J by 1 base, with 8 bases of the junction left unmatched. CDR1 MDHEN and CDR2 SYDVKM come from the germline V gene. CDR3 loop: CASKGGGQGNTEAFF. The CDR3 nucleotides are TGTGCCAGCAAAGGAGGCGGACAGGGGAACACTGAAGCTTTCTTT. The full variable domain, its missing parts supplied by reference TRBV28 and TRBJ1-1, is DVKVTQSSRYLVKRTGEKVFLECVQDMDHENMFWYRQDPGLGLRLIYFSYDVKMKEKGDIPEGYSVSREKKERFSLILESASTNQTSMYLCASKGGGQGNTEAFFGQGTRLTVV.

This clone was observed a few times. The chain couples TRBV12-3 or TRBV12-4 to TRBJ2-2, with D perhaps matching TRBD2 (6 bases). V shed 6 bases and J shed 5 bases, with 10 bases lying between them. The CDR3 spans 13 residues. The CDR3 loop reads CASRGSGTGELFF. The CDR3 DNA reads as TGTGCCAGCAGAGGTAGCGGAACCGGGGAGCTGTTTTTT.

This clone was seen only a few times. The rearrangement uses TRBV14 and TRBJ2-7; D remains unclear. CDR1 is SGHDN and CDR2 is FVKESK in the germline V gene. This CDR3 is 16 amino acids long. V lost 0 bases and J lost 1, with 13 bases in between. CDR3 nucleotides: TGTGCCAGCAGCCAAGACCGACTGTGGCCTTCCTACGAGCAGTACTTC. Protein sequence: CASSQDRLWPSYEQYF.

This sequence joins TRBV9 and TRBJ2-2; 9 bases line up with TRBD2. Germline V CDR1 and CDR2: SGDLS, YYNGEE. The CDR3 has 15 residues. The V and J ends lost 3 bases and 8 bases, in that order; junction bases with no gene match: 8. The CDR3 spells CASSEGLAPLGELFF. CDR3 DNA: TGTGCCAGCAGCGAGGGACTAGCCCCTTTGGGGGAGCTGTTTTTT. Complete variable domain (other parts from reference TRBV9 and TRBJ2-2): DSGVTQTPKHLITATGQRVTLRCSPRSGDLSVYWYQQSLDQGLQFLIQYYNGEERAKGNILERFSAQQFPDLHSELNLSSLELGDSALYFCASSEGLAPLGELFFGEGSRLTVL.

In its sample, this clone was seen a few times. This chain joins TRBV6-2 or TRBV6-3 and TRBJ1-5; D ambiguous. The CDR3 covers 12 residues. V gave up 5 bases and J gave up 4 bases, with 6 bases separating them. CDR1 MNHEY and CDR2 SVGEGT come from the germline V gene. For the CDR3, the DNA is TGTGCCAGCAGTCGTTCGAATCAGCCCCAGCATTTT. It codes for CASSRSNQPQHF.

The chain is built from TRBV5-4 and TRBJ2-5; 14 nucleotides align to TRBD2. Unmatched junction bases numbered 7, after V lost 4 bases and J lost 5 bases. This CDR3 spans 16 amino acids. Germline V gene sequence: CDR1 SGHNT, CDR2 YYREEE (reference sequence). CDR3 nucleotides: TGTGCCAGCAGCCCTGGGACTAGCGGGAGAGGGGAGACCCAGTACTTC. Its translation is CASSPGTSGRGETQYF.

The chain links TRBV7-9 to TRBJ2-5; the D gene is possibly TRBD1 (5 bases). Germline loops: CDR1 SEHNR, CDR2 FQNEAQ (reference sequence). The CDR3 has 15 amino acids. V was cut by 0 bases and J by 3 bases, with 11 bases left in between. This CDR3 is CASSLASSGKETQYF. As DNA, the CDR3 is TGTGCCAGCAGCTTAGCCAGCTCAGGGAAAGAGACCCAGTACTTC.

V and J are TRBV6-2 or TRBV6-3 and TRBJ1-1; D call uncertain. Germline V gives CDR1 MNHEY, CDR2 SVGEGT. The length of the CDR3 is 15 residues. V lost 0 bases, J lost 0 bases, and 8 bases lay in between. DNA of the CDR3: TGTGCCAGCAGTTACTCGGGCCGAATGAACACTGAAGCTTTCTTT. Amino acid sequence: CASSYSGRMNTEAFF.

This clone is a singleton in its sample. V is TRBV5-4 and J is TRBJ2-1; 10 bases fit TRBD2. V shed 4 bases and J 6 bases; nucleotides not matched to a gene: 13. The CDR3 sequence is 17 residues long. Germline V lookup: CDR1 SGHNT, CDR2 YYREEE (reference sequence). The CDR3 coding sequence is TGTGCCAGCAGCACTTCCCTTCTAGCGGGAGTTGGCAATGAGCAGTTCTTC. Amino acid sequence: CASSTSLLAGVGNEQFF.

This clone was found a few times. This chain uses TRBV20-1 with TRBJ1-6; no clear D. Germline V gene lookup returns CDR1 DFQATT and CDR2 SNEGSKA (reference sequence). This CDR3 region has 12 residues. The V and J ends lost 3 bases and 14 bases respectively, with 14 bases between them. DNA of the CDR3: TGCAGTGCTAGTGGCCAGGCCCTCTCCCTCCACTTT. Protein product: CSASGQALSLHF.

The chain employs TRBV5-4 and TRBJ2-3, with 15 bases identical to TRBD2. CDR1 SGHNT and CDR2 YYREEE come from the germline V gene (reference sequence). The CDR3 totals 16 residues. V lost 4 bases to trimming and J lost 4 bases; unmatched junction nucleotides: 4. The CDR3, as DNA: TGTGCCAGCAGCATGGGACTAGCGGGAGGATCAGATACGCAGTATTTT. It yields the protein CASSMGLAGGSDTQYF.

This clone was observed once. This chain connects TRBV15 to TRBJ2-3; 10 positions match TRBD1. J was trimmed by 5 bases and V by 3 bases; bases with no gene match: 2. The CDR3 runs 14 residues. CDR1 is LNHNV, CDR2 YYDKDF, per germline (reference sequence). The CDR3 spells CATSSDRGQDTQYF. Written as DNA, the CDR3 is TGTGCCACCAGCAGCGACAGGGGGCAAGATACGCAGTATTTT.

The V call is TRBV12-3 or TRBV12-4, the J call TRBJ1-2, with D possibly being TRBD1 (6 bases). This CDR3 is built from 13 residues. Trimming shortened V by 3 bases and J by 4 bases, and 9 bases separated the two germline ends. The CDR3 DNA is TGTGCCAGCAGTTTGTCAGGGGTCTATGGCTACACCTTC. Residues: CASSLSGVYGYTF.

The genes are TRBV5-1 and TRBJ2-7, with D possibly matching TRBD1 (5 bases). V gave up 4 bases and J gave up 5 bases, with 13 bases separating them. Looked up from germline, CDR1 is SGHRS and CDR2 is YFSETQ. This CDR3 has 13 amino acids. The CDR3 region is CASSLGVPNEQYF. As DNA, the CDR3 is TGCGCCAGCAGCCTAGGGGTCCCCAACGAGCAGTACTTC.